The clone carrying this T cell receptor beta chain was found many times. Amplified TCR beta CDR3 regions derived from RNA transcripts. First-round RT-PCR of the TCR CDR3 relied on the HTBI primer set. TCRdb processed the multiplex PCR reads anew with MiXCR; each CDR3 protein has one entry. The data show around 340,000 distinct CDR3 sequences, about 18% seen once. This sample was taken from a study of T cells in Graves' hyperthyroidism and ophthalmopathy. The overall study: Peripheral blood was obtained at initial diagnosis, preceding any treatment.

The CDR3 loop spans 13 amino acids. With V trimmed by 6 bases and J by 6 bases, 7 bases remained unmatched. Fresh peripheral blood, more than 8 ml of it, supplied the PBMCs. This chain connects TRBV12-3 or TRBV12-4 to TRBJ1-2, with 7 positions matching TRBD1. The receptor was isolated from a woman aged 25 to 39 with Graves' hyperthyroidism that later progressed to Graves' ophthalmopathy. The sequencing sample was made of blood. The CDR3 DNA is TGTGCCAGCAGCCAGACAGGGAGGGATGGCTACACCTTC. Amino acid sequence: CASSQTGRDGYTF.